What follows are 7 T cell receptor beta chains derived from one specimen sequenced in a study of blood T cell repertoires in COVID-19. Some clones are missing from TCRdb's copy, which holds only in-frame ones; the method was immunoSEQ multiplex PCR. Of some 110,000 clones listed, about nine tenths are singletons. The material sequenced was peripheral blood. Every receptor here comes from a man over 45 with acute or convalescent COVID-19.

This chain uses TRBV14 with TRBJ2-7; tentatively, D is TRBD2 (6 bases). Germline CDR1 is SGHDN and CDR2 is FVKESK. V lost 4 bases, J lost 5 bases, and 15 bases lay in between. This CDR3 has 14 amino acids. CDR3 in DNA: TGTGCCAGCAGCCCAAGGGGCGGGGTTAACGAGCAGTACTTC. This gives the protein CASSPRGGVNEQYF. Filled out from reference TRBV14 and TRBJ2-7, the complete variable domain reads EAGVTQFPSHSVIEKGQTVTLRCDPISGHDNLYWYRRVMGKEIKFLLHFVKESKQDESGMPNNRFLAERTGGTYSTLKVQPAELEDSGVYFCASSPRGGVNEQYFGPGTRLTVT.

V usage is TRBV11-2 and J usage is TRBJ1-2; 9 bases are a match to TRBD1. The germline V gene has CDR1 SGHAT and CDR2 FQNNGV. The junction had 5 bases not matched to a gene; V was cut back by 5 bases and J by 4 bases. The CDR3 runs to 14 residues. CDR3 nucleotide sequence: TGTGCCAGCAGCCCTGGACAGGGGAGCTATGGCTACACCTTC. This gives the protein CASSPGQGSYGYTF.

CDR3 DNA sequence: TGCAGCGCGGCCCCTCGTAGAACTGAAGCTTTCTTT. Translation: CSAAPRRTEAFF. The rearrangement joins TRBV29-1 to TRBJ1-1; no definite D call. Per the germline V gene, CDR1 is SQVTM and CDR2 is ANQGSEA. Trimming shortened V by 7 bases and J by 5 bases, and 14 bases separated the two germline ends. CDR3 length: 12 amino acids.

This clone was recorded only once. V usage is TRBV27 and J usage is TRBJ2-3; D gene uncertain. V was clipped by 1 base and J by 6 bases, with 8 bases between them. The germline CDR1 and CDR2 sequences are MNHEY and SMNVEV (reference sequence). The CDR3 sequence is 13 residues long. The CDR3 spells CASSLYARDTQYF. In DNA, the CDR3 is TGTGCCAGCAGTTTATATGCACGGGATACGCAGTATTTT.

The chain combines TRBV5-1 with TRBJ1-1; D gene unclear. This CDR3 spans 14 amino acids. The germline gives CDR1 SGHRS, CDR2 YFSETQ. V was cut by 4 bases and J by 1 base, with 11 bases left in between. CDR3 coding DNA: TGCGCCAGCAGCCCCTCGAACGGGAACACTGAAGCTTTCTTT. It specifies CASSPSNGNTEAFF.

The rearrangement joins TRBV15 to TRBJ2-6; unclear D gene. Germline lookup yields CDR1 LNHNV and CDR2 YYDKDF (reference sequence). The CDR3 runs to 15 residues. V was shortened by 1 base and J by 0 bases, with 4 bases between the two germline ends. This CDR3 is CATSRAGSGANVLTF. The CDR3 coding sequence is TGTGCCACCAGCAGAGCGGGCTCTGGGGCCAACGTCCTGACTTTC. The full variable domain, with the rest looked up from reference TRBV15 and TRBJ2-6, is DAMVIQNPRYQVTQFGKPVTLSCSQTLNHNVMYWYQQKSSQAPKLLFHYYDKDFNNEADTPDNFQSRRPNTSFCFLDIRSPGLGDTAMYLCATSRAGSGANVLTFGAGSRLTVL.

The J gene is TRBJ2-3, the V gene TRBV29-1, with 16 bases identical to TRBD2. Trimming at V came to 6 bases and at J to 6 bases, leaving 6 bases not matched to a gene. This CDR3 is 15 amino acids long. Germline CDR1 is SQVTM and CDR2 is ANQGSEA. CDR3 loop: CSVGGLAGGVDTQYF. CDR3 nucleotide sequence: TGCAGCGTAGGGGGACTAGCGGGAGGGGTGGATACGCAGTATTTT.